Shown below are 17 T cell receptor beta chains from a single sample sequenced in a study of CD8 T cells in ankylosing spondylitis. Overall study findings and caveats: A motif of 7 or 8 highly homologous TCR beta variants was seen as apparently characteristic of ankylosing spondylitis blood.

Their antigen targets remain unknown. Each CDR3 protein is one row after TCRdb ran MiXCR on the 5' RACE reads. The sample includes about 390,000 distinct CDR3 sequences, under 25% of them seen just once. Input material: blood, either unsorted or a sorted T cell fraction (not recorded which). All receptors derive from a male donor with ankylosing spondylitis.

The gene calls are TRBV3-1 and TRBJ2-3; TRBD1 or TRBD2 may be the D gene (5 bases each). V gave up 0 bases and J gave up 6 bases, with 10 bases separating them. CDR3 length equals 14 residues. Germline values: CDR1 LGHDT, CDR2 YNNKEL (reference sequence). The CDR3: CASSQEWGPDTQYF. The CDR3 nucleotides read TGTGCCAGCAGCCAAGAATGGGGACCGGATACGCAGTATTTT.

This clonotype came up many times. V is TRBV5-6 and J is TRBJ2-1, with D unclear. The CDR3 covers 14 residues. V lost 0 bases, J lost 5 bases, and 9 bases lay in between. The germline V gene has CDR1 SGHDT and CDR2 YYEEEE. Written as DNA, the CDR3 is TGTGCCAGCAGCTTGGCCCGTAGAAACAATGAGCAGTTCTTC. The encoded protein is CASSLARRNNEQFF. The entire variable domain, with the rest obtained from reference TRBV5-6 and TRBJ2-1, is as follows: DAGVTQSPTHLIKTRGQQVTLRCSPKSGHDTVSWYQQALGQGPQFIFQYYEEEERQRGNFPDRFSGHQFPNYSSELNVNALLLGDSALYLCASSLARRNNEQFFGPGTRLTVL.

The chain joins TRBV12-3 or TRBV12-4 to TRBJ1-6, with 8 nucleotides matching TRBD1. The CDR3 runs to 15 residues. Unmatched junction bases numbered 8, after V lost 3 bases and J lost 10 bases. This CDR3 reads CASSFQGASVSPLHF. The CDR3 region has the DNA TGTGCCAGCAGTTTCCAGGGGGCTTCGGTATCACCCCTCCACTTT.

This clonotype has a handful of counts. V usage is TRBV10-3 and J usage is TRBJ2-7, with 8 nucleotides matching TRBD2. Germline CDR1 ENHRY, CDR2 SYGVKD. CDR3 size: 11 residues. V lost 8 bases and J lost 10; bases outside the gene matches: 7. The CDR3 protein is CAIGAGASQYF. The CDR3 bases are TGTGCCATCGGAGCGGGGGCGTCCCAGTACTTC.

The chain combines TRBV7-9 with TRBJ2-7, with TRBD2 matching over 7 bases. This CDR3 is 15 amino acids long. CDR1 and CDR2 from the germline V gene are SEHNR and FQNEAQ (reference sequence). The V and J ends lost 6 bases and 0 bases, in that order; junction bases with no gene match: 8. This CDR3 reads CASRIIGEGSYEQYF. CDR3 coding DNA: TGTGCCAGCAGAATCATAGGGGAGGGCTCCTACGAGCAGTACTTC.

The rearrangement joins TRBV21-1 to TRBJ1-1; whether TRBD1, the table's D call, matches the DNA was not checked. TRBV21-1 constitutes a pseudogene. The CDR3 extends over 15 amino acids. CDR3 amino acids: CASSKERQGGIEAFF. CDR3 DNA: TGTGCCAGCAGCAAAGAAAGACAGGGAGGCATCGAAGCTTTCTTT.

In its sample, this clonotype was seen a few times. The V call is TRBV18, the J call TRBJ2-5; D unresolved. The CDR3 spans 14 residues. Trimming shortened V by 4 bases and J by 0 bases, and 9 bases separated the two germline ends. Germline V gives CDR1 KGHSH, CDR2 LQKENI. Here the CDR3 reads CASSLTADQETQYF. CDR3 sequence (DNA): TGTGCCAGCTCACTGACGGCGGACCAAGAGACCCAGTACTTC.

The chain combines TRBV2 with TRBJ2-1; maybe TRBD2 (5 bases). V was shortened by 9 bases and J by 1 base, with 16 bases between the two germline ends. Germline CDR1 reads SNHLY; CDR2 reads FYNNEI. The CDR3 consists of 15 residues. CDR3 bases: TGTGCCAGTAGGAGAGGGAGTCTGTCCTACAATGAGCAGTTCTTC. It translates to CASRRGSLSYNEQFF.

V usage is TRBV12-3 or TRBV12-4 and J usage is TRBJ2-1; D gene unclear. V lost 3 bases and J lost 6, with 0 bases in between. The CDR3 spans 10 residues. The CDR3 loop is CASSFNEQFF. DNA for the CDR3: TGTGCCAGCAGTTTCAATGAGCAGTTCTTC.

This clonotype came up a few times. This chain links TRBV7-3 with TRBJ2-3; a possible D gene is TRBD2 (6 bases). The CDR3 is 14 amino acids. CDR1 and CDR2 (germline): SGHTA, FQGTGA. With 5 bases removed from V and 1 base from J, the gap between germline ends came to 10 bases. CDR3 residues: CASSTLAGTDTQYF. As DNA, the CDR3 is TGTGCCAGCAGCACACTAGCTGGCACAGATACGCAGTATTTT.

The V call is TRBV7-2, the J call TRBJ2-7; TRBD2 matches 7 bases. The length of the CDR3 is 14 residues. CDR1 is SGHTA, CDR2 FQGNSA, per germline. The junction had 4 bases not matched to a gene; V was cut back by 1 base and J by 4 bases. CDR3 protein: CASSLVSGTYEQYF. CDR3 coding DNA: TGTGCCAGCAGCTTAGTGAGCGGGACTTACGAGCAGTACTTC.

The rearrangement uses TRBV10-3 and TRBJ2-2; D might be TRBD1 (6 bases). The length of the CDR3 is 15 residues. Germline lookup yields CDR1 ENHRY and CDR2 SYGVKD. V shed 4 bases and J shed 1 base, with 10 bases lying between them. For the CDR3, the DNA is TGTGCCATCAGTGGAAAGACAGGGAACACCGGGGAGCTGTTTTTT. Protein sequence: CAISGKTGNTGELFF.

About this clonotype itself: A read error may be the cause here, since a much bigger clone is one base away. The genes are TRBV25-1 and TRBJ1-2, with 12 bases that match TRBD1. From germline, CDR1 is MGHDK and CDR2 SYGVNS. The CDR3 consists of 14 residues. V gave up 6 bases and J gave up 3 bases; unmatched junction bases: 2. The CDR3 region has the DNA TGTGCCAGCAGGGGGACAGGGGGCGACTATGGCTACACCTTC. Protein sequence: CASRGTGGDYGYTF.

This clonotype was detected only once. This chain's CDR3 is CASGGQGALDEQFF. CDR3 in DNA: TGCGCCTCAGGGGGGCAGGGGGCGTTGGATGAGCAGTTCTTC. This chain uses TRBV29-1 with TRBJ2-1; TRBD1 matches 8 bases. Germline V CDR1 and CDR2: SQVTM, ANQGSEA. This CDR3 contains 14 residues.

This clonotype was observed a few times. This chain joins TRBV6-1 and TRBJ1-3; 9 bases are shared with TRBD1. Germline V gene data show CDR1 as MNHNS and CDR2 as SASEGT. V lost 6 bases, J lost 0 bases, and 3 bases stayed unmatched. This CDR3 has 15 amino acids. The CDR3 region is CASSRTGDSGNTIYF. In nucleotides, the CDR3 is TGTGCCAGCAGCAGGACAGGGGACTCTGGAAACACCATATATTTT.

This rearrangement joins TRBV11-3 to TRBJ2-1; 9 bases are shared with TRBD2. Germline values: CDR1 SGHNT, CDR2 YENEEA. Trimming at V came to 5 bases and at J to 6 bases, leaving 11 bases not matched to a gene. CDR3 length: 16 amino acids. The CDR3 reads CASSINSGSLPNEQFF. The CDR3 DNA follows: TGTGCCAGCAGCATCAATAGCGGGAGTCTCCCCAATGAGCAGTTCTTC. Drawing the rest from reference TRBV11-3 and TRBJ2-1, the complete variable domain is EAGVVQSPRYKIIEKKQPVAFWCNPISGHNTLYWYLQNLGQGPELLIRYENEEAVDDSQLPKDRFSAERLKGVDSTLKIQPAELGDSAVYLCASSINSGSLPNEQFFGPGTRLTVL.

The chain recombines TRBV3-1 with TRBJ1-2; D not resolved. V was cut by 1 base and J by 2 bases, with 17 bases left in between. From germline, CDR1 is LGHDT and CDR2 YNNKEL (reference sequence). The CDR3 sequence is 17 residues long. The DNA for the CDR3 is TGTGCCAGCAGCCAAGCAGCTCCTATATTGTCCAACTATGGCTACACCTTC. It codes for CASSQAAPILSNYGYTF.